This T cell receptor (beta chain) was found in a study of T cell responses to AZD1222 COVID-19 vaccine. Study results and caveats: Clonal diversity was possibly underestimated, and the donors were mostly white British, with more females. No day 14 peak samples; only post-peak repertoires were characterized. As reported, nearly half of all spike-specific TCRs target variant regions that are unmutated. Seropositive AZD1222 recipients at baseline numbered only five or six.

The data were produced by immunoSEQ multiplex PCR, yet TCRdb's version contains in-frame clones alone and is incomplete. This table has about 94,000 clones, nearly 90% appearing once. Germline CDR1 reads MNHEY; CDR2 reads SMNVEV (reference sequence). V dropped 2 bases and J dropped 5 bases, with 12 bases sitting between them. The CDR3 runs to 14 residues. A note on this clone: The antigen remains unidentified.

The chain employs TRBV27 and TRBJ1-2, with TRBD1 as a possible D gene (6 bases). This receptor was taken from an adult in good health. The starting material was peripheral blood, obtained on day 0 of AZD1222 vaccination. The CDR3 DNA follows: TGTGCCAGCAGTTTAGAAGGCAGGGGATATGGCTACACCTTC. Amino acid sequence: CASSLEGRGYGYTF.